This TCR beta chain stems from a study of T-cell reconstitution after alpha-beta-depleted transplantation in children. Preparation of the TCRbeta library involved a method that used unique molecular identifiers. From the PCR reads, TCRdb called clonotypes with MiXCR, one entry per CDR3 protein. The sample shows fewer than 400,000 distinct CDR3 sequences, more than 20% of them seen only once. V lost 5 bases, J lost 3 bases, and 6 bases stayed unmatched. CDR3 length: 15 amino acids. From germline, CDR1 is SGHVS and CDR2 FQNEAQ. In the case of this clonotype: Its antigen is not known.

Study observations and caveats: The authors attributed T-cell counts and diversity one year after transplant mostly to newly produced T cells. Surviving thymic progenitors and recipient T cells were the source of high TCRbeta diversity at day 60 in some patients. By about two months after transplant, alpha-beta T cells reportedly arose from several hundred graft clones that had expanded.

V gene TRBV7-8 combines with J gene TRBJ2-7; 11 positions agree with TRBD2. The specimen was PBMCs, mostly from graft donor cells, collected 180 days after TCRalphabeta/CD19-depleted stem cell transplant. The receptor comes from a male patient aged 5 to 17 who had a stem cell transplant for acute lymphoblastic leukemia, so the T cells may come from the graft donor. The CDR3 spells CASSLGLAELYEQYF. In nucleotides, the CDR3 is TGTGCCAGCAGCCTGGGACTAGCGGAGCTCTACGAGCAGTACTTC.